Listed below are T cell receptor beta chains from one sample, sequenced in a study of blood T cell repertoires in COVID-19. The method was immunoSEQ multiplex PCR; TCRdb's version includes in-frame clones alone and lacks a portion of them. The sample lists around 100,000 clones, roughly 81% occurring once. Sequences were obtained from peripheral blood. The receptors here all came from a man aged 35 to 55 with active or convalescent COVID-19. The CDR3 runs from the conserved cysteine through the conserved F or W. The D gene is left open where the match is weak. Part of the rows lack a size; the others show once, few, many or a class for expanded clones.

cdr3_aa cdr3_nt d_call v_call clone_size cdr3_length j_call
CASSLTDRPPLHF TGTGCCAGCAGTTTAACAGACCGTCCACCCCTCCACTTT . TRBV12-3/TRBV12-4 . 13 TRBJ1-6
CASKTRAGVDTEAFF TGTGCCAGCAAGACTAGGGCAGGAGTAGACACTGAAGCTTTCTTT . TRBV7-3 . 15 TRBJ1-1
CASSAGGVMNTGELFF TGTGCCAGCAGCGCCGGGGGGGTCATGAACACCGGGGAGCTGTTTTTT TRBD2 TRBV7-8 . 16 TRBJ2-2
CALRGRWSGSYNSPLHF TGTGCCTTAAGAGGGAGGTGGAGCGGATCCTATAATTCACCCCTCCACTTT . TRBV30 . 17 TRBJ1-6
CASSAAGTGDNEQFF TGTGCCAGCAGCGCAGCCGGGACAGGGGACAATGAGCAGTTCTTC TRBD1 TRBV4-2 . 15 TRBJ2-1
CASSVTSGGVKTQYF TGTGCCAGCAGCGTGACTAGCGGGGGGGTGAAGACCCAGTACTTC TRBD2 TRBV9 . 15 TRBJ2-5
CATRGWGDRADTQYF TGTGCCACCCGGGGGTGGGGGGATCGGGCAGATACGCAGTATTTT . TRBV10-3 . 15 TRBJ2-3
CASSQGDTGELFF TGTGCCAGCAGCCAAGGAGACACCGGGGAGCTGTTTTTT . TRBV3-1/TRBV3-2 . 13 TRBJ2-2
CASSQGQGEDGYTF TGTGCCAGCAGCCAAGGACAGGGGGAAGATGGCTACACCTTC TRBD1 TRBV7-9 few 14 TRBJ1-2
CASSYSGSRGTDTQYF TGTGCCAGCAGTTACTCGGGGTCCAGGGGCACAGATACGCAGTATTTT . TRBV6-5 once 16 TRBJ2-3
CSVLTGAGDLAFF TGCAGCGTCCTGACAGGGGCCGGCGACCTTGCTTTCTTT TRBD1 TRBV29-1 . 13 TRBJ1-1
CASSTRTGPLPGELFF TGTGCCAGTAGTACCCGGACAGGACCCCTCCCCGGGGAGCTGTTTTTT TRBD1 TRBV19 . 16 TRBJ2-2
CASGFQGGSGQPQHF TGTGCTAGTGGTTTTCAAGGGGGCTCGGGACAGCCCCAGCATTTT TRBD1 TRBV12-5 . 15 TRBJ1-5
CASSPAAAGGQETQYF TGTGCCAGCAGCCCCGCGGCGGCGGGGGGCCAAGAGACCCAGTACTTC TRBD2 TRBV5-4 . 16 TRBJ2-5
CASSSGIQETQYF TGTGCCAGTAGTAGCGGGATCCAAGAGACCCAGTACTTC . TRBV19 . 13 TRBJ2-5
CASSVQATNSPLHF TGTGCCAGCAGCGTCCAGGCTACTAATTCACCCCTCCACTTT . TRBV9 . 14 TRBJ1-6
CASSLGGQGYGYTF TGTGCCAGCAGCTTAGGAGGACAGGGTTATGGCTACACCTTC TRBD1 TRBV7-2 . 14 TRBJ1-2
CASRSQGGQPQHF TGTGCCAGCAGGAGCCAGGGCGGTCAGCCCCAGCATTTT . TRBV2 . 13 TRBJ1-5
CASIKAGTGGVNTEAFF TGTGCCAGCATCAAAGCAGGGACAGGGGGGGTAAACACTGAAGCTTTCTTT TRBD1 TRBV25-1 . 17 TRBJ1-1
CASSLSGGEADTQYF TGTGCCAGCAGCCTTAGCGGGGGGGAGGCAGATACGCAGTATTTT TRBD2 TRBV5-6 . 15 TRBJ2-3
CASSYIPGGYTF TGTGCCAGCAGTTATATTCCGGGAGGCTACACCTTC . TRBV6-2/TRBV6-3 . 12 TRBJ1-2
CASSQDYPYHSGGEYSYEQYF TGTGCCAGCAGCCAAGATTACCCCTATCATAGCGGGGGGGAATACTCCTACGAGCAGTACTTC TRBD2 TRBV14 . 21 TRBJ2-7
CASIGSYLSGGGNQPQHF TGTGCCAGTATCGGGTCATACCTCTCCGGGGGAGGCAATCAGCCCCAGCATTTT . TRBV19 . 18 TRBJ1-5
CASRQSGGADIQYF TGTGCCAGCAGACAAAGCGGGGGGGCGGACATTCAGTACTTC TRBD2 TRBV14 . 14 TRBJ2-4
CASSSGLGTGELFF TGTGCTAGCAGCTCGGGGTTGGGGACCGGGGAGCTGTTTTTT . TRBV7-7 . 14 TRBJ2-2
CASSLDTGDTGELFF TGCGCCAGCAGCTTGGATACCGGGGACACCGGGGAGCTGTTTTTT . TRBV5-1 . 15 TRBJ2-2
CASSLIRMTNTGELFF TGTGCCAGCAGCTTAATTCGAATGACTAACACCGGGGAGCTGTTTTTT . TRBV7-2 few 16 TRBJ2-2
CASRSGQVNSPLHF TGTGCCAGCAGATCGGGACAGGTCAATTCACCCCTCCACTTT TRBD1 TRBV6-4 . 14 TRBJ1-6
CASSKAGTGTGDLYGYTF TGTGCCAGCAGCAAAGCTGGAACCGGGACAGGGGACCTCTATGGCTACACCTTC . TRBV21-1 . 18 TRBJ1-2
CASSVGDMVGVLNEKLFF TGTGCCAGCAGCGTAGGAGACATGGTAGGGGTCCTAAATGAAAAACTGTTTTTT . TRBV9 . 18 TRBJ1-4
CASSRRVEAGNTIYF TGTGCCAGCTCACGCCGGGTTGAGGCTGGAAACACCATATATTTT . TRBV18 once 15 TRBJ1-3
CASSLGWRAGYTF TGTGCCAGCAGCTTGGGATGGAGGGCCGGCTACACCTTC . TRBV5-4 . 13 TRBJ1-2
CASSLGTRAEEQYF TGTGCCAGCAGCTTAGGGACTAGGGCTGAGGAGCAGTACTTC TRBD2 TRBV7-2 . 14 TRBJ2-7